This T cell receptor beta chain came from a study of PD-1 blockade in classical Hodgkin lymphoma. Study observations and caveats: Relapsed/refractory patients reportedly had lower baseline diversity than newly diagnosed patients. With respect to the repertoire differences, their causes, possibly disease activity or prior therapy, remain undefined.

Time point noted: newly diagnosed, previously untreated cHL patient sample. Researchers used newly diagnosed, untreated classical Hodgkin lymphoma PBMCs for comparison. Remarks on this clone: Its antigen is undetermined.

Produced via immunoSEQ multiplex PCR; TCRdb's table is partial and in-frame only. This sample has around 50,000 clones; roughly 93% occur once, and the top ten carry about 5.3%. The receptor was isolated from a human donor with classical Hodgkin lymphoma. Sequencing was done on a sample of peripheral blood mononuclear cells (PBMCs).

The CDR3 is CASSRQGDADTQYF. In DNA form, the CDR3 reads TGCGCCAGCAGCCGGCAGGGTGATGCAGATACGCAGTATTTT. The chain has TRBV5-1 and TRBJ2-3; a weak D match, TRBD1 (5 bases). In germline, CDR1 is SGHRS, CDR2 YFSETQ. The CDR3 has 14 residues. V was cut by 4 bases and J by 4 bases, with 13 bases left in between.